The clone carrying this TCR beta chain was seen a handful of times. Its specificity is unknown. Since a much larger clone is just one base distant, this may be a read error. This CDR3 region has 14 residues. V was cut by 4 bases and J by 7 bases, with 15 bases left in between. Germline V gene lookup returns CDR1 SGHNT and CDR2 YYREEE (reference sequence). Authors' methods: CDR3 differences across clinicopathological groups were used to build a distant-metastasis classifier for papillary thyroid cancer. TCRdb reanalyzed the PCR reads via MiXCR. TCRdb's processing, not the authors' own work, is the source of the V and J calls. This sample has about 93,000 clones, with approximately 9% found just once. Until they underwent thyroid surgery, no patient had received any treatment. The data were obtained in a study of metastatic and nonmetastatic thyroid tumors. Study summary: For malignant and benign thyroid patients, tumor or nodule tissue and blood were the sources whose repertoires were compared.

Study conclusions and caveats: For both blood and tumor, malignant thyroid tumors reportedly showed significantly higher TCR beta diversity than benign nodules did.

The TCR originated in a female donor with papillary thyroid cancer or a benign thyroid nodule (not recorded which). Some clones in this sample may be carry-over from other donors' samples. The sequencing input was blood. This rearrangement joins TRBV5-4 to TRBJ2-1; D may be TRBD1 or TRBD2 (5 bases each). The CDR3 loop is CASSREGSMNEQFF. CDR3 DNA sequence: TGTGCCAGCAGCCGAGAGGGGTCGATGAATGAGCAGTTCTTC.